The 30 T cell receptor beta chains below were found in one sample sequenced in a study of cytotoxic CD8 clonotypes in ibrutinib-treated CLL. Assay: immunoSEQ multiplex PCR; the TCRdb copy retains only in-frame clones and omits some. The table has approximately 200,000 clones, about 72% seen once; the top ten hold around 15%. Specimen: PBMCs, collected after 24 months of ibrutinib treatment. The receptors derive from a human donor with chronic lymphocytic leukemia.

The chain uses TRBV7-9 and TRBJ1-1, with D hard to call. V was cut by 4 bases and J by 2 bases, with 8 bases left in between. The length of the CDR3 is 13 residues. Germline lookup yields CDR1 SEHNR and CDR2 FQNEAQ (reference sequence). The CDR3 nucleotides read TGTGCCAGCAGCTCGGGCCTTAACACTGAAGCTTTCTTT. Residues: CASSSGLNTEAFF.

The sample holds one count of this clone. The V and J genes are TRBV2 and TRBJ2-2; 8 nucleotides line up with TRBD1. Germline V gives CDR1 SNHLY, CDR2 FYNNEI. The CDR3 consists of 16 residues. Germline trimming cut 6 bases from V and 1 base from J; bases unmatched to any gene: 7. In DNA, the CDR3 is TGTGCCAGCAGGTCCCAGGGGGCGCGGAACACCGGGGAGCTGTTTTTT. Protein product: CASRSQGARNTGELFF.

V usage is TRBV4-1 and J usage is TRBJ1-5, with 8 nucleotides matching TRBD1. V shed 2 bases and J 5 bases; nucleotides not matched to a gene: 11. The CDR3 extends over 17 amino acids. Germline CDR1 is MGHRA and CDR2 is YSYEKL. CDR3 DNA: TGCGCCAGCAGCCAATTAGTCCGACAGGGGCGAGATCAGCCCCAGCATTTT. Protein product: CASSQLVRQGRDQPQHF.

This clone was observed a few times. The rearrangement uses TRBV10-3 and TRBJ1-3, with D possibly being TRBD1 (6 bases). This CDR3 region has 13 residues. Germline-derived CDR1 and CDR2 are ENHRY and SYGVKD. V dropped 4 bases and J dropped 4 bases, with 8 bases sitting between them. The CDR3: CAISGQVGNTIYF. The CDR3 DNA sequence: TGTGCCATCAGTGGACAGGTCGGAAACACCATATATTTT.

The chain combines TRBV2 with TRBJ2-2; D uncertain. In germline, CDR1 is SNHLY, CDR2 FYNNEI. The CDR3 contains 13 residues. Trimming pared 2 bases from V and 6 bases from J, leaving 7 bases between. As DNA, the CDR3 is TGTGCCAGCAGTGAATCTGGGGCCGGGGAGCTGTTTTTT. Its protein product is CASSESGAGELFF.

The chain carries TRBV18 and TRBJ2-7; tentative D call: TRBD1 (7 bases). Germline lookup yields CDR1 KGHSH and CDR2 LQKENI. V lost 2 bases, J lost 3 bases, and 11 bases lay in between. This CDR3 is 14 amino acids long. CDR3 amino acids: CASSPSGGIYEQYF. In nucleotides, the CDR3 is TGTGCCAGCTCACCATCAGGGGGGATCTACGAGCAGTACTTC. The full variable domain, its missing parts supplied by reference TRBV18 and TRBJ2-7, is NAGVMQNPRHLVRRRGQEARLRCSPMKGHSHVYWYRQLPEEGLKFMVYLQKENIIDESGMPKERFSAEFPKEGPSILRIQQVVRGDSAAYFCASSPSGGIYEQYFGPGTRLTVT.

The chain recombines TRBV4-2 with TRBJ2-3; D is unclear. Germline V CDR1 and CDR2: LGHNA, YNFKEQ. Trimming removed 1 base from V and 0 bases from J, with 11 bases in between. CDR3 size: 16 residues. The CDR3 nucleotides are TGTGCCAGCAGCCAAGTTTCAGGCGTTAGCACAGATACGCAGTATTTT. This translates into CASSQVSGVSTDTQYF.

The chain has TRBV9 and TRBJ2-2, with 8 bases lining up with TRBD2. Per the germline V gene, CDR1 is SGDLS and CDR2 is YYNGEE. The CDR3 runs 16 residues. With V trimmed by 0 bases and J by 2 bases, 3 bases remained unmatched. The CDR3 DNA is TGTGCCAGCAGCGTAGCTACTAGCGGAAACACCGGGGAGCTGTTTTTT. Protein product: CASSVATSGNTGELFF. The full variable domain, its missing parts supplied by reference TRBV9 and TRBJ2-2, is DSGVTQTPKHLITATGQRVTLRCSPRSGDLSVYWYQQSLDQGLQFLIQYYNGEERAKGNILERFSAQQFPDLHSELNLSSLELGDSALYFCASSVATSGNTGELFFGEGSRLTVL.

This chain connects TRBV28 to TRBJ2-5, with 7 bases identical to TRBD1. The CDR3 contains 14 residues. The junction had 1 base not matched to a gene; V was cut back by 0 bases and J by 3 bases. Germline V CDR1 and CDR2: MDHEN, SYDVKM. CDR3 bases: TGTGCCAGCAGTTTATGGCAGGGGGAAGAGACCCAGTACTTC. Its protein is CASSLWQGEETQYF.

V is TRBV19 and J is TRBJ2-7; D is tentatively TRBD1 or TRBD2 (5 bases each). CDR3 length: 15 residues. The V end was cut by 7 bases, the J end by 6 bases, with 22 bases between. In germline, CDR1 is LNHDA, CDR2 SQIVND (reference sequence). The CDR3 coding sequence is TGTGCCAGTATCGGGACGCACGACAATTTCGGCGAGCAGTACTTC. Residues: CASIGTHDNFGEQYF.

The rearrangement uses TRBV10-3 and TRBJ1-3; 9 bases fit TRBD1. Germline V gene lookup returns CDR1 ENHRY and CDR2 SYGVKD. J was trimmed by 1 base and V by 4 bases; bases with no gene match: 8. This CDR3 is built from 17 residues. CDR3: CAISAQRQGVSGNTIYF. The CDR3, as DNA: TGTGCCATCAGTGCCCAGCGACAGGGGGTGTCTGGAAACACCATATATTTT.

The V gene is TRBV30, the J gene TRBJ2-7; 11 bases are shared with TRBD1. Germline V lookup: CDR1 GTSNPN, CDR2 SVGIG (reference sequence). V lost 4 bases and J lost 0; bases outside the gene matches: 11. CDR3 size: 17 residues. This CDR3 reads CAWTRVPGTGGSYEQYF. DNA for the CDR3: TGTGCCTGGACCCGAGTCCCAGGGACAGGGGGCTCCTACGAGCAGTACTTC. The entire variable domain, with the rest obtained from reference TRBV30 and TRBJ2-7, is as follows: SQTIHQWPATLVQPVGSPLSLECTVEGTSNPNLYWYRQAAGRGLQLLFYSVGIGQISSEVPQNLSASRPQDRQFILSSKKLLLSDSGFYLCAWTRVPGTGGSYEQYFGPGTRLTVT.

This clone turned up a few times. V and J are TRBV7-9 and TRBJ1-1; 7 bases line up with TRBD1. The length of the CDR3 is 15 residues. V trimming: 1 base; J trimming: 8 bases; junction bases outside the gene matches: 10. Germline V gene lookup returns CDR1 SEHNR and CDR2 FQNEAQ (reference sequence). The CDR3 spells CASSLVPGRGREAFF. In DNA, the CDR3 is TGTGCCAGCAGCTTAGTCCCGGGGAGGGGGCGAGAAGCTTTCTTT.

The sample holds one count of this clone. This specimen includes other DNA sequences encoding the same CDR3. The chain uses TRBV6-5 and TRBJ2-7, with D unresolved. Germline CDR1 and CDR2: MNHEY and SVGAGI. The CDR3 is made up of 12 amino acids. Between the trimmed V and J ends, which lost 0 bases and 4 bases, there was a span of 4 bases. The CDR3 reads CASSYSIYEQYF. The CDR3 nucleotides read TGTGCCAGCAGTTACTCGATTTACGAGCAGTACTTC.

The chain links TRBV27 to TRBJ1-2; TRBD1 is a possible D gene (6 bases). This CDR3 region has 15 residues. Germline V lookup: CDR1 MNHEY, CDR2 SMNVEV (reference sequence). The germline V and J ends were trimmed by 3 bases and 4 bases, with 15 bases remaining between them. The CDR3 spells CASSLVGQSIYGYTF. The CDR3 DNA reads as TGTGCCAGCAGTTTGGTGGGACAAAGTATCTATGGCTACACCTTC.

This sequence joins TRBV25-1 and TRBJ1-5, with D possibly TRBD1 on 5 matching bases. Germline V gene lookup returns CDR1 MGHDK and CDR2 SYGVNS. This CDR3 comprises 16 residues. Trimming cost V 1 base and J 0 bases, with 10 bases left between them. This CDR3 is CASSESGGNSNQPQHF. The CDR3 DNA sequence: TGTGCCAGCAGTGAATCTGGGGGGAATAGCAATCAGCCCCAGCATTTT.

The CDR3 sequence: CASSIGTGLSNYGYTF. The CDR3 DNA reads TGTGCCAGCAGCATAGGGACAGGCCTTTCTAACTATGGCTACACCTTC. The J gene is TRBJ1-2, the V gene TRBV5-6; 8 nucleotides align to TRBD1. Germline CDR1 SGHDT, CDR2 YYEEEE. V was pared by 4 bases and J by 0 bases, with 8 bases of the junction left unmatched. The CDR3 sequence is 16 residues long.

The rearrangement links TRBV28 to TRBJ1-2; D is ambiguous. Germline CDR1 reads MDHEN; CDR2 reads SYDVKM. V was clipped by 1 base and J by 8 bases, with 14 bases between them. This CDR3 has 14 amino acids. The CDR3 coding sequence is TGTGCCAGCAGTTTATTTAAAGATGTGAGGGGCTACACCTTC. Translation: CASSLFKDVRGYTF.

This clone was seen a few times. The rearrangement joins TRBV10-1 to TRBJ2-6, with D unclear. This CDR3 spans 17 amino acids. Between the trimmed V and J ends, which lost 5 bases and 2 bases, there was a span of 16 bases. Germline V gene sequence: CDR1 WNHNN, CDR2 SYGVQD (reference sequence). The CDR3 here is CASSFKSALTGANVLTF. DNA of the CDR3: TGCGCCAGCAGTTTTAAGTCAGCCCTAACTGGGGCCAACGTCCTGACTTTC.

The CDR3: CASSLYQGSGDTEAFF. CDR3 DNA sequence: TGTGCCAGCAGTTTATATCAGGGGTCGGGTGATACTGAAGCTTTCTTT. V is TRBV27 and J is TRBJ1-1; tentative D call: TRBD1 (6 bases). Germline V gives CDR1 MNHEY, CDR2 SMNVEV (reference sequence). The CDR3 runs to 16 residues. The V end lost 1 base, the J end lost 5 bases, and 17 bases lay between the germline ends.

V gene TRBV30 combines with J gene TRBJ1-2, with D unclear. The CDR3 runs 13 residues. Germline V CDR1 and CDR2: GTSNPN, SVGIG (reference sequence). Trimming stripped 0 bases from V and 3 bases from J, with 8 bases between. CDR3 loop: CAWSVTEDYGYTF. The CDR3 DNA reads as TGTGCCTGGAGTGTAACGGAAGACTATGGCTACACCTTC. The full variable domain, completed using reference TRBV30 and TRBJ1-2, is SQTIHQWPATLVQPVGSPLSLECTVEGTSNPNLYWYRQAAGRGLQLLFYSVGIGQISSEVPQNLSASRPQDRQFILSSKKLLLSDSGFYLCAWSVTEDYGYTFGSGTRLTVV.

Notes on this clone: Other nucleotide sequences in the sample specify the same CDR3. The chain recombines TRBV6-1 with TRBJ2-7; no firm D call. Trimming pared 7 bases from V and 4 bases from J, leaving 5 bases between. CDR1 is MNHNS and CDR2 is SASEGT in the germline V gene. The CDR3 has 10 residues. CDR3 sequence (DNA): TGTGCCAGCACCGGTTACGAGCAGTACTTC. Protein sequence: CASTGYEQYF.

This chain connects TRBV5-1 to TRBJ2-1; D not resolved. This CDR3 has 17 residues. The ends were cut back, 4 bases at V and 0 bases at J, with 17 bases in the middle. Looked up from germline, CDR1 is SGHRS and CDR2 is YFSETQ. CDR3 region: CASSPGTTQSSYNEQFF. CDR3 DNA: TGCGCCAGCAGCCCTGGAACAACTCAGAGCTCCTACAATGAGCAGTTCTTC.

This clone was picked up a small number of times. J is TRBJ2-3 and V is TRBV11-1; weak D call: TRBD2 (6 bases). The V gene's germline CDR1 is SGHAT and CDR2 FQDESV (reference sequence). There are 18 residues in the CDR3. V was cut by 5 bases and J by 0 bases, with 21 bases left in between. The CDR3 loop reads CASSRIFSFLASTDTQYF. CDR3 coding DNA: TGTGCCAGCAGCCGAATATTTTCTTTCCTAGCGAGCACAGATACGCAGTATTTT.

The rearrangement links TRBV7-2 to TRBJ2-3; 8 nucleotides align to TRBD2. Per the germline V gene, CDR1 is SGHTA and CDR2 is FQGNSA. The CDR3 is 16 residues long. Unmatched junction bases numbered 4, after V lost 2 bases and J lost 0 bases. The CDR3: CASSLKSSGSTDTQYF. The CDR3 DNA reads TGTGCCAGCAGCTTAAAGTCTAGCGGGAGCACAGATACGCAGTATTTT.

The rearrangement links TRBV10-2 to TRBJ2-7; D may be TRBD2 (5 bases). The V gene's germline CDR1 is WSHSY and CDR2 SAAADI. The length of the CDR3 is 13 residues. Deletions cut 3 bases from V and 3 bases from J, with 9 bases between. The CDR3 sequence is CASSDSGGYEQYF. The DNA for the CDR3 is TGCGCCAGCAGTGACAGCGGAGGCTACGAGCAGTACTTC.

Written as DNA, the CDR3 is TGTGCCAGCAGCCCACTAGAGTCCTACGAGCAGTACTTC. Its protein is CASSPLESYEQYF. V is TRBV6-5 and J is TRBJ2-7, with D perhaps TRBD2 (5 bases). The germline V and J ends were trimmed by 6 bases and 1 base, with 10 bases remaining between them. The length of the CDR3 is 13 residues. Germline loops: CDR1 MNHEY, CDR2 SVGAGI.

This chain connects TRBV4-1 to TRBJ1-1; TRBD1 matches 9 bases. Germline assignment: CDR1 MGHRA and CDR2 YSYEKL. V shed 5 bases and J 2 bases; nucleotides not matched to a gene: 6. The CDR3 covers 15 residues. The CDR3 nucleotides are TGCGCCAGCAGCGTCGGACAGGGGTTAAACACTGAAGCTTTCTTT. This encodes CASSVGQGLNTEAFF.

This chain connects TRBV6-4 to TRBJ1-1; D call uncertain. The CDR3 spans 16 residues. Germline V lookup: CDR1 MRHNA, CDR2 SNTAGT. V shed 6 bases and J shed 0 bases, with 17 bases lying between them. This CDR3 reads CASRPKQSLLNTEAFF. The CDR3 DNA reads TGTGCCAGCAGGCCTAAGCAGAGCCTACTGAACACTGAAGCTTTCTTT.

The chain has TRBV28 and TRBJ1-4; TRBD1 is a possible D gene (6 bases). Germline CDR1 is MDHEN and CDR2 is SYDVKM. V lost 6 bases, J lost 4 bases, and 21 bases lay in between. This CDR3 has 17 residues. In DNA form, the CDR3 reads TGTGCCAGCAGGGCGCAGGGGTGGGCAACTTTTAATGAAAAACTGTTTTTT. Amino acid sequence: CASRAQGWATFNEKLFF.